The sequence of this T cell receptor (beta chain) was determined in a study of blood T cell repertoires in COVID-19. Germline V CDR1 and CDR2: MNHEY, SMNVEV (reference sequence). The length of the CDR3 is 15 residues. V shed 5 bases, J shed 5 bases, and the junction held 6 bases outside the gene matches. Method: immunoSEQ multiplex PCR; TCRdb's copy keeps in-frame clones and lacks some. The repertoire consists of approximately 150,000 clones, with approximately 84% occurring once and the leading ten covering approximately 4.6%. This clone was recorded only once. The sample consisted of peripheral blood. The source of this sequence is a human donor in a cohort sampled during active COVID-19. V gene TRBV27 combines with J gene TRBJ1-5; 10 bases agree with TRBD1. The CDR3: CASSPWTGGDQPQHF. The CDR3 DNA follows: TGTGCCAGCAGTCCGTGGACAGGGGGAGATCAGCCCCAGCATTTT.